Below, one TCR beta chain is given with its context. This sample is drawn from a study of radiotherapy plus CTLA-4 blockade in lung cancer. About the study: Patients showed objective responses in around a sixth of cases and disease control in approximately 28%.

Germline loops: CDR1 LNHDA, CDR2 SQIVND (reference sequence). V was pared by 6 bases and J by 4 bases, with 12 bases between. The CDR3 runs to 14 residues. Clones were sequenced by immunoSEQ multiplex PCR, and TCRdb holds only the in-frame ones, with some missing. The top ten clones hold 3.2% of a sample with some 50,000 clones, 65% to 80% of them seen once. The gene calls are TRBV19 and TRBJ2-2, with TRBD2 as a possible D gene (6 bases). This material consisted of peripheral blood, taken from a patient treated with radiotherapy plus ipilimumab. This clonotype originated in a human donor with non-small cell lung cancer who had a partial response to radiotherapy plus ipilimumab. CDR3 nucleotides: TGTGCCAGTAGCCTTTTAGCGGCCACCGGGGAGCTGTTTTTT. Protein product: CASSLLAATGELFF.